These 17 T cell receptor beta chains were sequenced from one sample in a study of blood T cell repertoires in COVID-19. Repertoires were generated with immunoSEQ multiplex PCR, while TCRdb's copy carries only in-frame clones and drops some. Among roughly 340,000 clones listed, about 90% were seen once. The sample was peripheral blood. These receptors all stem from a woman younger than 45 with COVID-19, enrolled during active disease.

The CDR3 bases are TGTGCCAGCAGCCAAGTGTGGGCACCAATAAACACCGGGGAGCTGTTTTTT. This gives the protein CASSQVWAPINTGELFF. The chain combines TRBV14 with TRBJ2-2; D is ambiguous. Trimming removed 1 base at V and 2 bases at J, with 14 bases between. The CDR3 spans 17 residues. In germline, CDR1 is SGHDN, CDR2 FVKESK. The full variable domain, with the rest looked up from reference TRBV14 and TRBJ2-2, is EAGVTQFPSHSVIEKGQTVTLRCDPISGHDNLYWYRRVMGKEIKFLLHFVKESKQDESGMPNNRFLAERTGGTYSTLKVQPAELEDSGVYFCASSQVWAPINTGELFFGEGSRLTVL.

CDR3 nucleotides: TGTGCCAGCAGCCAAGTAGGAGGGGCGCGGAACACCATATATTTT. Translation gives CASSQVGGARNTIYF. V and J are TRBV14 and TRBJ1-3, with a weak D call TRBD1 (5 bases). The CDR3 loop spans 15 amino acids. Trimming stripped 1 base from V and 7 bases from J, with 14 bases between. The germline V gene has CDR1 SGHDN and CDR2 FVKESK. Full variable domain (missing parts from reference TRBV14 and TRBJ1-3): EAGVTQFPSHSVIEKGQTVTLRCDPISGHDNLYWYRRVMGKEIKFLLHFVKESKQDESGMPNNRFLAERTGGTYSTLKVQPAELEDSGVYFCASSQVGGARNTIYFGEGSWLTVV.

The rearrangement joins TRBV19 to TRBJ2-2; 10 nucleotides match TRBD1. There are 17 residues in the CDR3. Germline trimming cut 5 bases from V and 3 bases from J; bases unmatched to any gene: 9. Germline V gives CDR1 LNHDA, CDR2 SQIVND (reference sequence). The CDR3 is CASSVGTGDGHTGELFF. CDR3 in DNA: TGTGCCAGTAGTGTAGGGACAGGGGATGGCCACACCGGGGAGCTGTTTTTT.

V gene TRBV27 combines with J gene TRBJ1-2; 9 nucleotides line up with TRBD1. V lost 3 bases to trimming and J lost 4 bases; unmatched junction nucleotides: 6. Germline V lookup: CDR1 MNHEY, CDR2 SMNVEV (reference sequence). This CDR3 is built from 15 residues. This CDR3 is CASSLGQGPFYGYTF. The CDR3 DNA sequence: TGTGCCAGCAGTTTGGGACAGGGTCCTTTCTATGGCTACACCTTC.

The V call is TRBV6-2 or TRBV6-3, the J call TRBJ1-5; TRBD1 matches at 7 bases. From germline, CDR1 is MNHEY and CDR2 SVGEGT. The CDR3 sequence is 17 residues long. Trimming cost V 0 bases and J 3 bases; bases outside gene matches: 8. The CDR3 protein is CASSYSRYRGINQPQHF. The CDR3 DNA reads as TGTGCCAGCAGTTACTCGAGATACAGGGGCATCAATCAGCCCCAGCATTTT.

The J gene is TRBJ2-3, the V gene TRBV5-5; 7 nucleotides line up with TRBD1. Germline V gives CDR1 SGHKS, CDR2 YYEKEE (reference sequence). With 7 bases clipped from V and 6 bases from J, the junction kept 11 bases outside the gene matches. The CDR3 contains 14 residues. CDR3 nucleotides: TGTGCCAGCGGCCGGGACAGCCTTGGGGATACGCAGTATTTT. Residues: CASGRDSLGDTQYF.

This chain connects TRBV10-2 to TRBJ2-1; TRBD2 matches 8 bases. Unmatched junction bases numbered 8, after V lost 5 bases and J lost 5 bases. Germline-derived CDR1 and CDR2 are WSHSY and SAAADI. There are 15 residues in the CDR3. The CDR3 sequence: CASSPAREVDNEQFF. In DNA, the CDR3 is TGCGCCAGCAGTCCCGCGCGGGAGGTCGACAATGAGCAGTTCTTC.

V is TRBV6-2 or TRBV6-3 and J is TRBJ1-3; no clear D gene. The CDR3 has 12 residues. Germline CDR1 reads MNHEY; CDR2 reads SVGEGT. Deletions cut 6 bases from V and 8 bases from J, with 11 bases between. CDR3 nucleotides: TGTGCCAGCAGCCCAAGCGCGGACACCATATATTTT. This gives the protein CASSPSADTIYF.

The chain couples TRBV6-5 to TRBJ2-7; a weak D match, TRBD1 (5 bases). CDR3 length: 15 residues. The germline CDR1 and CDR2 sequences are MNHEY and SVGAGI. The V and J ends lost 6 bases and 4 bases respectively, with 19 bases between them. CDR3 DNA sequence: TGTGCCAGCAGCCCAACCGACAGACTGGGGTACGAGCAGTACTTC. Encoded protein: CASSPTDRLGYEQYF.

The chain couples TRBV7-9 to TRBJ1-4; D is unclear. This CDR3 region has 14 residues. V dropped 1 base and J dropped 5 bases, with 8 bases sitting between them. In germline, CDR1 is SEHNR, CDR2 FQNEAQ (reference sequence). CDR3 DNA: TGTGCCAGCAGCTTAGGGCGGGGAAATGAAAAACTGTTTTTT. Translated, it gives CASSLGRGNEKLFF.

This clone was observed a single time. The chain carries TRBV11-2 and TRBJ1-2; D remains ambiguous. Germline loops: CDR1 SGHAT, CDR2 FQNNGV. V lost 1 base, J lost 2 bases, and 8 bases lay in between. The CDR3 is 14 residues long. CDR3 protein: CASSLGLPNYGYTF. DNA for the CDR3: TGTGCCAGCAGCTTAGGACTTCCGAACTATGGCTACACCTTC. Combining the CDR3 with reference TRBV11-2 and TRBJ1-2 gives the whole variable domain EAGVAQSPRYKIIEKRQSVAFWCNPISGHATLYWYQQILGQGPKLLIQFQNNGVVDDSQLPKDRFSAERLKGVDSTLKIQPAKLEDSAVYLCASSLGLPNYGYTFGSGTRLTVV.

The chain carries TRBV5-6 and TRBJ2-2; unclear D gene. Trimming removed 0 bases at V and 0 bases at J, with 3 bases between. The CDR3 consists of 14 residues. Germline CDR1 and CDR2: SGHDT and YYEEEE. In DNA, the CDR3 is TGTGCCAGCAGCTTGGTCTCGAACACCGGGGAGCTGTTTTTT. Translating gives CASSLVSNTGELFF.

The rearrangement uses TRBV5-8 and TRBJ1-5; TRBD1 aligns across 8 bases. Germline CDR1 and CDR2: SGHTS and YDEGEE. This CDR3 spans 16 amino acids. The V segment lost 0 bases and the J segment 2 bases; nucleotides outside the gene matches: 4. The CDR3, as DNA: TGTGCCAGCAGCTTGGGACAGGGGCTCGGCAATCAGCCCCAGCATTTT. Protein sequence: CASSLGQGLGNQPQHF.

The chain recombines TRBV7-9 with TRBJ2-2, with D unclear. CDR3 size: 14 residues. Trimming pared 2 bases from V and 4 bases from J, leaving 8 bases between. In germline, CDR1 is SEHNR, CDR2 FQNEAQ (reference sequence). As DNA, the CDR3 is TGTGCCAGCAGCTTACTCGCAGGCACCGGGGAGCTGTTTTTT. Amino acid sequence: CASSLLAGTGELFF.

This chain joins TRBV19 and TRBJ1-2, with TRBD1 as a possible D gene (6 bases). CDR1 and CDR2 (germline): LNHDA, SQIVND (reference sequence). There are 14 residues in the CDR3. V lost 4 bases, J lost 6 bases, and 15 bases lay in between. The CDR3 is CASSTSTGSHGYTF. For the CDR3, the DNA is TGTGCCAGTAGTACCTCGACAGGTTCTCATGGCTACACCTTC.

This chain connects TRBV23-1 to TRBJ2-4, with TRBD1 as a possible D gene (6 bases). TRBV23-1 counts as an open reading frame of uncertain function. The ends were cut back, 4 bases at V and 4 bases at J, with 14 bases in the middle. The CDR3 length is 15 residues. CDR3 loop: CASSRPDSAKNIQYF. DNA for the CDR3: TGCGCCAGCAGTCGACCGGACAGCGCTAAAAACATTCAGTACTTC.

The chain's CDR3 is CASSGRVTGELFF. In nucleotides, the CDR3 is TGTGCCAGTAGTGGCCGTGTGACCGGGGAGCTGTTTTTT. The V call is TRBV19, the J call TRBJ2-2, with no clear D. Trimming took off 5 bases at V and 5 bases at J, with 9 bases between the two ends. The germline gives CDR1 LNHDA, CDR2 SQIVND (reference sequence). This CDR3 comprises 13 residues.